These 23 T cell receptor beta chains were all obtained from the same sample, sequenced in a study of T cells after yellow fever vaccination. TCRdb ran MiXCR on the 5' RACE reads and lists one entry per CDR3 protein. The profile shows approximately 300,000 distinct CDR3 sequences, approximately 12% of them singletons. This specimen consisted of CD4+ T cells sorted from PBMCs, obtained 45 days after the yellow fever booster vaccination. Receptor source: a man between 18 and 29 years old who received the YFV17D yellow fever vaccine.

This clonotype came up a few times. The J gene is TRBJ1-3, the V gene TRBV20-1; D not resolved. V lost 0 bases to trimming and J lost 2 bases, with 8 bases between them. CDR1 is DFQATT and CDR2 is SNEGSKA in the germline V gene (reference sequence). The CDR3 runs to 14 residues. CDR3 sequence: CSARDPAAGNTIYF. The CDR3 nucleotides are TGCAGTGCTAGAGACCCCGCGGCTGGAAACACCATATATTTT.

The rearrangement uses TRBV6-6 and TRBJ2-7; 7 bases align to TRBD1. Per the germline V gene, CDR1 is MNHNY and CDR2 is SVGAGI (reference sequence). Germline trimming cut 6 bases from V and 4 bases from J; bases unmatched to any gene: 12. The CDR3 length is 15 residues. The CDR3 DNA is TGTGCCAGCAGACAAGACAGGGCCAGTAGGTACGAGCAGTACGTC. It yields the protein CASRQDRASRYEQYV.

This clonotype has just a few counts. This chain links TRBV7-6 with TRBJ2-2; 7 bases line up with TRBD1. The CDR3 is made up of 15 amino acids. Unmatched junction bases numbered 3, after V lost 5 bases and J lost 0 bases. Germline CDR1 reads SGHVS; CDR2 reads FNYEAQ. The DNA of the CDR3 is TGTGCCAGCAGCCAAGGGGGCTCGAACACCGGGGAGCTGTTTTTT. It translates to CASSQGGSNTGELFF.

The sample holds a few counts of this clonotype. The rearrangement uses TRBV5-1 and TRBJ2-3, with D perhaps matching TRBD2 (5 bases). The CDR3 totals 14 residues. Trimming left V 4 bases short and J 2 bases short, with 11 bases between. Germline CDR1 reads SGHRS; CDR2 reads YFSETQ. The CDR3 nucleotides are TGCGCCAGCAGCGGCCGGGATAACACAGATACGCAGTATTTT. This encodes CASSGRDNTDTQYF.

This clonotype was detected a few times. The chain joins TRBV2 to TRBJ1-3; D ambiguous. V shed 8 bases and J shed 7 bases, with 15 bases lying between them. Germline values: CDR1 SNHLY, CDR2 FYNNEI. The CDR3 has 13 residues. The CDR3 sequence is CASAYVVRNTIYF. DNA of the CDR3: TGTGCCAGCGCTTATGTAGTTAGGAACACCATATATTTT.

The sample holds a few counts of this clonotype. This chain connects TRBV6-5 to TRBJ2-5; TRBD2 is a possible D gene (7 bases). Germline CDR1 and CDR2: MNHEY and SVGAGI. V was cut by 2 bases and J by 1 base, with 8 bases left in between. The CDR3 extends over 14 amino acids. In DNA, the CDR3 is TGTGCCAGCAGTTACGGGGGGGCCCAAGAGACCCAGTACTTC. It specifies CASSYGGAQETQYF.

This clonotype has at least ten counts. The genes are TRBV4-1 and TRBJ1-1; no firm D call. The CDR3 covers 15 residues. CDR1 is MGHRA, CDR2 YSYEKL, per germline. The ends were cut back, 0 bases at V and 0 bases at J, with 8 bases in the middle. CDR3 nucleotides: TGCGCCAGCAGCCAAGATGGGCGGGTGAACACTGAAGCTTTCTTT. Encoded protein: CASSQDGRVNTEAFF.

V is TRBV4-3 and J is TRBJ1-2; D gene unclear. V was trimmed by 1 base and J by 9 bases, leaving 15 bases between them. CDR3 size: 14 residues. The germline gives CDR1 LGHNA, CDR2 YSLEER. The CDR3 protein is CASSQVDAGRSYTF. As DNA, the CDR3 is TGCGCCAGCAGCCAAGTCGACGCGGGCAGGAGCTACACCTTC.

The chain couples TRBV9 to TRBJ1-3; unclear D gene. Germline CDR1 reads SGDLS; CDR2 reads YYNGEE. V lost 0 bases, J lost 7 bases, and 14 bases lay in between. The CDR3 is 15 residues long. CDR3 sequence (DNA): TGTGCCAGCAGCGTAGCTGGGCAACCCGTGAACACCATATATTTT. Translating it yields CASSVAGQPVNTIYF. Full variable domain (remainder filled in from reference TRBV9 and TRBJ1-3): DSGVTQTPKHLITATGQRVTLRCSPRSGDLSVYWYQQSLDQGLQFLIQYYNGEERAKGNILERFSAQQFPDLHSELNLSSLELGDSALYFCASSVAGQPVNTIYFGEGSWLTVV.

V is TRBV7-2 and J is TRBJ1-2; no firm D call. This CDR3 is 15 amino acids long. Deletions cut 0 bases from V and 2 bases from J, with 10 bases between. Germline assignment: CDR1 SGHTA and CDR2 FQGNSA. As DNA, the CDR3 is TGTGCCAGCAGCTTAGCGGGGAACACCAACTATGGCTACACCTTC. This translates into CASSLAGNTNYGYTF.

This clonotype appeared many times. The chain uses TRBV7-3 and TRBJ2-3, with TRBD2 matching over 7 bases. Germline values: CDR1 SGHTA, CDR2 FQGTGA. The V segment lost 6 bases and the J segment 4 bases; nucleotides outside the gene matches: 4. The CDR3 sequence is 13 residues long. CDR3 residues: CASRRTSSDTQYF. CDR3 coding DNA: TGTGCCAGCAGAAGGACTAGTTCAGATACGCAGTATTTT.

V and J are TRBV29-1 and TRBJ2-5; D perhaps matches TRBD1 (6 bases). Trimming left V 7 bases short and J 4 bases short, with 13 bases between. Per germline, CDR1 SQVTM and CDR2 ANQGSEA. The CDR3 spans 12 residues. CDR3 sequence: CSADRMRETQYF. For the CDR3, the DNA is TGCAGCGCTGACAGGATGAGAGAGACCCAGTACTTC.

This clonotype showed up many times. The rearrangement joins TRBV4-3 to TRBJ2-7, with 7 bases that match TRBD1. Germline loops: CDR1 LGHNA, CDR2 YSLEER. After removal of 3 bases from V and 3 bases from J, the junction contained 5 bases not matched to a gene. This CDR3 comprises 14 residues. CDR3 coding DNA: TGCGCCAGCAGCCACCGGCAGGGGGACTACGAGCAGTACGTC. It yields the protein CASSHRQGDYEQYV.

This clonotype was recorded at least ten times. The chain carries TRBV20-1 and TRBJ1-1; 7 nucleotides line up with TRBD1. Germline V lookup: CDR1 DFQATT, CDR2 SNEGSKA (reference sequence). J was trimmed by 4 bases and V by 6 bases; bases with no gene match: 17. CDR3 length: 16 residues. The CDR3, as DNA: TGCAGTGCAAAACTTACAGGGGACGGTTGCTGCACTGAAGCTTTCTTT. This gives the protein CSAKLTGDGCCTEAFF.

This clonotype came up a few times. The J gene is TRBJ2-7, the V gene TRBV12-3 or TRBV12-4, with 13 positions matching TRBD2. V shed 5 bases and J 1 base; nucleotides not matched to a gene: 5. The CDR3 sequence is 16 residues long. The CDR3 spells CASSGGGLAGSYEQYF. CDR3 nucleotides: TGTGCCAGCAGTGGGGGGGGACTAGCGGGGTCCTACGAGCAGTACTTC.

This chain links TRBV3-1 with TRBJ2-1; D possibly corresponds to TRBD1 (5 bases). Germline CDR1 and CDR2: LGHDT and YNNKEL (reference sequence). The CDR3 runs 15 residues. V lost 4 bases and J lost 1, with 11 bases in between. The CDR3 is CASSLWTLSYNEQFF. The CDR3 DNA reads as TGTGCCAGCAGCCTTTGGACACTGTCCTACAATGAGCAGTTCTTC.

The chain combines TRBV20-1 with TRBJ2-3; no reliable D call. This CDR3 has 13 residues. Per germline, CDR1 DFQATT and CDR2 SNEGSKA (reference sequence). Trimming cost V 3 bases and J 3 bases, with 10 bases left between them. The CDR3 DNA reads as TGCAGTGCTAGGACCCAGCTTACAGATACGCAGTATTTT. Residues: CSARTQLTDTQYF.

The chain has TRBV5-1 and TRBJ1-4, with TRBD1 as a possible D gene (5 bases). This CDR3 spans 15 amino acids. Germline V gives CDR1 SGHRS, CDR2 YFSETQ. The V end lost 3 bases, the J end lost 4 bases, and 13 bases lay between the germline ends. CDR3: CASSSAGTYNEKLFF. DNA for the CDR3: TGCGCCAGCAGCTCGGCCGGGACTTATAATGAAAAACTGTTTTTT.

The chain recombines TRBV28 with TRBJ2-7; 7 nucleotides align to TRBD1. Germline CDR1 and CDR2: MDHEN and SYDVKM. Trimming cost V 6 bases and J 9 bases; bases outside gene matches: 14. The CDR3 is made up of 14 amino acids. The CDR3, as DNA: TGTGCCAGCAGCCATGGGACAGAACCTACGACGCAGTACGTC. Protein sequence: CASSHGTEPTTQYV.

V gene TRBV7-2 combines with J gene TRBJ2-7; TRBD2 matches 7 bases. Per the germline V gene, CDR1 is SGHTA and CDR2 is FQGNSA. Trimming cost V 0 bases and J 6 bases; bases outside gene matches: 8. The CDR3 length is 15 residues. The CDR3 nucleotides are TGTGCCAGCAGCTTAGCTACCGGGACTACCATCGAGCAGTACGTC. It is translated as CASSLATGTTIEQYV.

This clonotype came up many times. The rearrangement joins TRBV6-5 to TRBJ2-7; 10 positions agree with TRBD2. The trim removed 3 bases at V and 2 bases at J, leaving 7 bases unmatched. Germline V gene lookup returns CDR1 MNHEY and CDR2 SVGAGI. This CDR3 has 16 residues. CDR3 DNA sequence: TGTGCCAGCAGTTATTCAGGACTAGCGGTGGCCTACGAGCAGTACTTC. Translation: CASSYSGLAVAYEQYF.

This clonotype was counted only a few times. The rearrangement uses TRBV6-6 and TRBJ2-3; TRBD1 is a possible D gene (5 bases). There are 15 residues in the CDR3. V lost 0 bases and J 1 base, leaving 8 bases between the germline ends. The germline CDR1 and CDR2 sequences are MNHNY and SVGAGI (reference sequence). Here the CDR3 reads CASSYSGLGTDTQYF. The CDR3 DNA reads TGTGCCAGCAGTTACTCGGGGCTGGGCACAGATACGCAGTATTTT.

This clonotype was detected many times. V usage is TRBV15 and J usage is TRBJ2-3; 9 bases are a match to TRBD2. This CDR3 contains 15 residues. V lost 5 bases and J lost 0; bases outside the gene matches: 3. Germline values: CDR1 LNHNV, CDR2 YYDKDF (reference sequence). CDR3 in amino acids: CATSGGLASTDTQYF. Here the CDR3 DNA reads TGTGCCACCAGCGGAGGACTAGCGAGCACAGATACGCAGTATTTT.